This T cell receptor (beta chain) was recorded in a study of OX40 agonist ivuxolimab in advanced cancers. Study context: Dose-escalation patients suffered from hepatocellular carcinoma, melanoma, renal cell or head and neck cancer. Three dose-escalation patients had partial responses: one with hepatocellular carcinoma and two with cutaneous melanoma. Whole-study results and caveats: Antigens targeted by the expanded peripheral T cells were not determined.

Notes on this clone: What it binds is not known.

Only in-frame clones appear in the TCRdb table, and some are missing; sequencing was by immunoSEQ multiplex PCR. The sample has 70,000 or so clones, 65% to 85% seen once. The CDR3 runs 15 residues. The V gene end was trimmed by 2 bases and the J gene end by 8 bases; junction bases not matched to a gene: 7. Per the germline V gene, CDR1 is SGHDT and CDR2 is YYEEEE. The material was CD4+ or CD8+ T cells sorted from blood, obtained in a trial of the OX40 agonist ivuxolimab. The genes are TRBV5-6 and TRBJ1-4; TRBD1 matches at 9 bases. This sequence was found in an adult with an advanced solid tumor such as melanoma, head and neck, liver or kidney cancer. The DNA of the CDR3 is TGTGCCAGCAGCTTATGGACAGGGGCAAGAGAAAAACTGTTTTTT. Translating gives CASSLWTGAREKLFF.